This TCR beta chain stems from a study of shared clonotypes between healthy human individuals. General study points: A generally larger estimated richness was seen in naive subsets than in memory subsets. Relative to clonotypes present in all four donors, those not shared had lower generation probabilities.

The authors loaded 200 ng DNA, 30,000 to 35,000 T cell genomes, into sorted-subset replicate PCRs. Method: immunoSEQ multiplex PCR; TCRdb's copy keeps in-frame clones and lacks some. The sample contains about 1.5 million clones, 95% to 99% of which appear only once. On this clone itself: The antigen remains undetermined.

CDR1 and CDR2 (germline): SQVTM, ANQGSEA. V lost 5 bases and J lost 0; bases outside the gene matches: 10. This CDR3 region has 16 residues. The sequence derives from a man between 25 and 39 years old in good health. This chain links TRBV29-1 with TRBJ2-1; 7 bases agree with TRBD2. What was sequenced was naive CD4+ T cells sorted from blood. Subset: CD45RA+ positively selected. CDR3 sequence (DNA): TGCAGCGTTAGGGAGGGAGCGGATGTCTCCTACAATGAGCAGTTCTTC. It yields the protein CSVREGADVSYNEQFF.